These 13 T cell receptor beta chains were all obtained from the same sample, sequenced in a study of T cell responses to AZD1222 COVID-19 vaccine. Only in-frame clones appear in the TCRdb table, and some are missing; sequencing was by immunoSEQ multiplex PCR. The table records 110,000 to 150,000 clones, approximately 86% of them present only once. The sample here was peripheral blood, taken on day 0 of AZD1222 vaccination. These TCRs come from an adult in good health.

CDR3 sequence (DNA): TGTGCCAGCAGCATCCTCCGGGACATCGAAAACGAGCAGTACTTC. This encodes CASSILRDIENEQYF. The J gene is TRBJ2-7, the V gene TRBV7-6; possible D gene TRBD1, 6 bases. Trimming cost V 5 bases and J 5 bases, with 19 bases left between them. The germline CDR1 and CDR2 sequences are SGHVS and FNYEAQ. CDR3 size: 15 residues.

The chain links TRBV7-2 to TRBJ2-3, with 14 bases identical to TRBD2. The germline gives CDR1 SGHTA, CDR2 FQGNSA. CDR3 length: 15 residues. J gave up 3 bases and V 8 bases, and 4 bases lay outside the gene matches. CDR3 protein: CASSGTSGSTDTQYF. The CDR3 DNA follows: TGTGCCAGCTCGGGGACTAGCGGGAGTACAGATACGCAGTATTTT. The full variable domain, in which reference TRBV7-2 and TRBJ2-3 provide the parts outside the CDR3, is GAGVSQSPSNKVTEKGKDVELRCDPISGHTALYWYRQSLGQGLEFLIYFQGNSAPDKSGLPSDRFSAERTGGSVSTLTIQRTQQEDSAVYLCASSGTSGSTDTQYFGPGTRLTVL.

The genes are TRBV14 and TRBJ2-3; 7 bases align to TRBD1. J lost 4 bases, V lost 8 bases, and 3 bases had no gene match. The CDR3 is made up of 12 amino acids. CDR1 and CDR2 from the germline V gene are SGHDN and FVKESK. The CDR3 reads CASRQGSDTQYF. The CDR3 DNA sequence: TGTGCCAGCCGACAGGGATCAGATACGCAGTATTTT.

The chain links TRBV6-5 to TRBJ2-3; D possibly corresponds to TRBD2 (5 bases). Trimming removed 2 bases from V and 1 base from J, with 10 bases in between. Germline CDR1 is MNHEY and CDR2 is SVGAGI. CDR3 length equals 15 residues. In DNA, the CDR3 is TGTGCCAGCAGTTACGCGGGTAGCGGCACAGATACGCAGTATTTT. Protein product: CASSYAGSGTDTQYF.

The gene calls are TRBV30 and TRBJ1-4; 10 bases fit TRBD1. The germline gives CDR1 GTSNPN, CDR2 SVGIG (reference sequence). The CDR3 loop spans 13 amino acids. V shed 4 bases, J shed 13 bases, and the junction held 9 bases outside the gene matches. This chain's CDR3 is CAWTVTGTGVLFF. CDR3 coding DNA: TGTGCCTGGACAGTTACCGGGACAGGGGTACTGTTTTTT.

The genes are TRBV30 and TRBJ1-3, with D unclear. The V gene's germline CDR1 is GTSNPN and CDR2 SVGIG (reference sequence). Trimming removed 4 bases at V and 6 bases at J, with 7 bases between. The CDR3 sequence is 11 residues long. Here the CDR3 DNA reads TGTGCCTGGACCGTTCTAAACACCATATATTTT. It translates to CAWTVLNTIYF.

The chain carries TRBV28 and TRBJ2-1; D unclear. This CDR3 has 9 amino acids. Trimming removed 8 bases from V and 11 bases from J, with 7 bases in between. Per the germline V gene, CDR1 is MDHEN and CDR2 is SYDVKM. The CDR3 DNA reads as TGTGCCAGCGGAGTGAAGCAGTTCTTC. It translates to CASGVKQFF.

V usage is TRBV5-1 and J usage is TRBJ2-5; D unclear. The germline V gene has CDR1 SGHRS and CDR2 YFSETQ. The CDR3 is 14 residues long. V dropped 4 bases and J dropped 2 bases, with 12 bases sitting between them. CDR3 amino acids: CASSQQGVQETQYF. The CDR3 DNA follows: TGCGCCAGCAGCCAACAAGGCGTTCAAGAGACCCAGTACTTC.

The chain recombines TRBV6-2 or TRBV6-3 with TRBJ1-1; no firm D call. The CDR3 is made up of 14 amino acids. Trimming took off 4 bases at V and 1 base at J, with 10 bases between the two ends. Per germline, CDR1 MNHEY and CDR2 SVGEGT. DNA for the CDR3: TGTGCCAGCAGTTCCCTCCTCGGGAACACTGAAGCTTTCTTT. As protein: CASSSLLGNTEAFF.

This rearrangement joins TRBV7-2 to TRBJ2-7; D is ambiguous. The germline V gene encodes CDR1 SGHTA and CDR2 FQGNSA. This CDR3 spans 12 amino acids. Trimming left V 2 bases short and J 2 bases short, with 4 bases between. The CDR3 coding sequence is TGTGCCAGCAGCTTAACTACCTACGAGCAGTACTTC. Translation gives CASSLTTYEQYF.

This clone occurred once. This chain connects TRBV19 to TRBJ2-1; D is tentatively TRBD1 or TRBD2 (6 bases each). V lost 10 bases and J lost 6, with 22 bases in between. Germline V gene sequence: CDR1 LNHDA, CDR2 SQIVND (reference sequence). This CDR3 region has 15 residues. CDR3 DNA: TGTGCCACCACGACCGGAGGGGGGCACTTCAATGAGCAGTTCTTC. Protein product: CATTTGGGHFNEQFF.

The V gene is TRBV28, the J gene TRBJ2-1; no definite D call. This CDR3 is built from 12 residues. V gave up 1 base and J gave up 7 bases, with 5 bases separating them. The germline gives CDR1 MDHEN, CDR2 SYDVKM. The CDR3 region has the DNA TGTGCCAGCAGTTTATCCGGAAATGAGCAGTTCTTC. Its protein product is CASSLSGNEQFF.

V gene TRBV24-1 combines with J gene TRBJ2-2; D perhaps matches TRBD1 (6 bases). Between the trimmed V and J ends, which lost 1 base and 4 bases, there was a span of 12 bases. Germline V gene sequence: CDR1 KGHDR, CDR2 SFDVKD. This CDR3 has 16 amino acids. This CDR3 reads CATSDFGRGGTGELFF. The CDR3 DNA reads TGTGCCACCAGTGATTTTGGCAGGGGTGGCACCGGGGAGCTGTTTTTT.